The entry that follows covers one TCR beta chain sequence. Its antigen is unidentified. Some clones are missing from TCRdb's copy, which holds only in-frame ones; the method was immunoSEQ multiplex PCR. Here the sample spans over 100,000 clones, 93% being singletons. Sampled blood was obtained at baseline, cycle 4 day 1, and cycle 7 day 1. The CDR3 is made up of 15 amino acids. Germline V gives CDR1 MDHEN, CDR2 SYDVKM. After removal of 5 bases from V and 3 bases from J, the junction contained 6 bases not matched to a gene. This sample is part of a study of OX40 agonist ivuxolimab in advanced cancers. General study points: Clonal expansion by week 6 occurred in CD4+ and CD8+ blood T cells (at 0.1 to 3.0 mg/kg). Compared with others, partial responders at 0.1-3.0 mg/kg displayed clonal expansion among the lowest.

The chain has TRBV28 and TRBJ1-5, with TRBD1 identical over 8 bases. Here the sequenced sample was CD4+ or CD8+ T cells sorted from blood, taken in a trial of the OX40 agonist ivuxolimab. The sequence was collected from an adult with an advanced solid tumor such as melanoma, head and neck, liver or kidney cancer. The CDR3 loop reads CASSPGDRNNQPQHF. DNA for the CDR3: TGTGCCAGCAGTCCAGGGGACAGGAACAATCAGCCCCAGCATTTT.